This T cell receptor beta chain was captured in a study of resident and recirculating memory T cells in vitiligo. This table comes from immunoSEQ multiplex PCR, and its TCRdb copy is limited to in-frame clones, with some not included. The sample shows 60,000 to 80,000 clones, roughly 90% of them seen only once. CDR3 length: 14 residues. The germline gives CDR1 SGHRS, CDR2 YFSETQ. After removal of 4 bases from V and 8 bases from J, the junction contained 9 bases not matched to a gene. Whole-study results and caveats: Different lesions suggested infiltration by different T cell clones.

In regard to this clone: Its cognate antigen is unknown.

J is TRBJ1-2 and V is TRBV5-1, with 9 positions matching TRBD1. The sample comprised blood. The clonotype originates from a male donor with vitiligo. DNA for the CDR3: TGCGCCAGCAGCCCGGGGACAGGGAACTTCGGCTACACCTTC. This encodes CASSPGTGNFGYTF.